This T cell receptor (beta chain) is drawn from a study of graft-versus-host responses after intestinal transplantation. Study details: Each recipient received a multivisceral, liver-intestinal, or isolated intestinal graft. Every recipient underwent anti-thymocyte globulin induction, then tacrolimus and steroids for two to four years. Study-wide results and caveats: GvH clones detected in recipient marrow included some appearing first in ileum or blood. Peak levels of circulating GvH clones tracked with early post-transplant HvG declines.

Germline CDR1 MDHEN, CDR2 SYDVKM. V was clipped by 4 bases and J by 4 bases, with 10 bases between them. The CDR3 extends over 13 amino acids. Using immunoSEQ multiplex PCR, the repertoire was profiled, and TCRdb retains in-frame clones only, with some absent. The data show about 150,000 clones, approximately 91% seen once. On this clone itself: Its antigen is as yet unknown.

This chain joins TRBV28 and TRBJ1-2; D unresolved. Specimen: unstimulated CD4+ T cells sorted from spleen or lymph node cells, collected before intestinal transplant. The sequence derives from a human donor who received an intestinal transplant. CDR3 in amino acids: CASSSHFFYGYTF. CDR3 DNA: TGTGCCAGCAGTTCCCACTTCTTCTATGGCTACACCTTC.